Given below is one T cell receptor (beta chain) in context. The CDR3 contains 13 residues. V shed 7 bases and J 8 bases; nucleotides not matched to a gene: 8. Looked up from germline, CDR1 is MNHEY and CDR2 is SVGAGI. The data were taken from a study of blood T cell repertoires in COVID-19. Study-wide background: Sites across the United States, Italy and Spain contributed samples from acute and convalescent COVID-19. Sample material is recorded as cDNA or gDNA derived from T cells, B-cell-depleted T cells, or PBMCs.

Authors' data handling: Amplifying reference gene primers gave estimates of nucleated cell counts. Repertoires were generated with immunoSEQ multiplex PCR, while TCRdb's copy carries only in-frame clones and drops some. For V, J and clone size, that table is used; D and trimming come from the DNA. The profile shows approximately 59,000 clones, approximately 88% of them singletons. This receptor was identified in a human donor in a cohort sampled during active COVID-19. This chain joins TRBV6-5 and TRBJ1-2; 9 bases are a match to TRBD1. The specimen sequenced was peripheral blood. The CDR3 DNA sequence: TGTGCCAGCATTTTACAGGGGGCGCAAGGCTACACCTTC. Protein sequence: CASILQGAQGYTF.